These 25 T cell receptor beta chains were all obtained from the same sample, sequenced in a study of cytomegalovirus exposure and HLA in healthy donors. It was with 60 Vbeta and 13 Jbeta primers that the PCR ran. Generated by immunoSEQ multiplex PCR, the TCRdb table keeps only in-frame clones and is missing some. The sample yields under 300,000 clones, roughly 81% seen once. Input material: PBMCs. These receptors all stem from a woman in her forties in good health and CMV-seropositive.

The chain joins TRBV12-5 to TRBJ2-7; D perhaps matches TRBD2 (5 bases). The V and J ends lost 0 bases and 9 bases respectively, with 21 bases between them. This CDR3 region has 16 residues. Germline CDR1 LGHNT, CDR2 FRNRAP. Here the CDR3 DNA reads TGTGCTAGTGGTTTGGTACTAGACTTTCCCAAGCTTGGGCAGTACTTC. Residues: CASGLVLDFPKLGQYF. Complete variable domain (other parts from reference TRBV12-5 and TRBJ2-7): DARVTQTPRHKVTEMGQEVTMRCQPILGHNTVFWYRQTMMQGLELLAYFRNRAPLDDSGMPKDRFSAEMPDATLATLKIQPSEPRDSAVYFCASGLVLDFPKLGQYFGPGTRLTVT.

V is TRBV30 and J is TRBJ2-7, with 11 bases aligning to TRBD2. The CDR3 has 15 residues. V trimming: 4 bases; J trimming: 7 bases; junction bases outside the gene matches: 12. Looked up from germline, CDR1 is GTSNPN and CDR2 is SVGIG (reference sequence). CDR3 sequence reads: CAWTTSIAGGREQYF. CDR3 DNA: TGTGCCTGGACCACATCCATAGCGGGAGGGCGAGAGCAGTACTTC.

The chain employs TRBV5-3 and TRBJ2-4, with 13 bases matching TRBD2. TRBV5-3 is noted as an ORF with a role that remains uncertain. The CDR3 extends over 17 amino acids. J was trimmed by 0 bases and V by 4 bases; bases with no gene match: 4. The CDR3 DNA is TGTGCCAGAAGCCGCGGACTAGCGGGGGTAGCCAAAAACATTCAGTACTTC. It translates to CARSRGLAGVAKNIQYF.

This clone was observed a few times. The rearrangement uses TRBV30 and TRBJ2-1; D gene ambiguous. V gave up 3 bases and J gave up 1 base, with 10 bases separating them. Germline V gene lookup returns CDR1 GTSNPN and CDR2 SVGIG (reference sequence). The CDR3 has 14 amino acids. The CDR3 spells CAWSPAPSYNEQFF. The DNA for the CDR3 is TGTGCCTGGAGCCCAGCGCCATCCTACAATGAGCAGTTCTTC.

V gene TRBV30 combines with J gene TRBJ1-5, with D hard to call. The V end was cut by 5 bases, the J end by 9 bases, with 17 bases between. This CDR3 comprises 13 residues. Germline lookup yields CDR1 GTSNPN and CDR2 SVGIG (reference sequence). The CDR3 DNA reads as TGTGCCTGGGGAGAGAGTGATTTCGGGCCCCAGCATTTT. It encodes CAWGESDFGPQHF.

This rearrangement joins TRBV30 to TRBJ1-1; TRBD1 agrees at 8 bases. The CDR3 loop spans 16 amino acids. Germline CDR1 is GTSNPN and CDR2 is SVGIG (reference sequence). The J segment lost 1 base and the V segment lost 2 bases, leaving 9 bases of the junction unmatched. The CDR3 nucleotides are TGTGCCTGGAGTTCAACCTCGACAGGGGCGAACACTGAAGCTTTCTTT. This encodes CAWSSTSTGANTEAFF.

The J gene is TRBJ2-7, the V gene TRBV4-2; the match to TRBD1 covers 7 bases. The ends lost 0 bases at V and 0 bases at J; junction bases unmatched: 8. Germline assignment: CDR1 LGHNA and CDR2 YNFKEQ. This CDR3 has 17 amino acids. The CDR3, as DNA: TGTGCCAGCAGCCAAGATTCCCAGGGGGAAACCTCCTACGAGCAGTACTTC. As protein: CASSQDSQGETSYEQYF.

J is TRBJ1-4 and V is TRBV7-9; a weak D match, TRBD1 (5 bases). Per the germline V gene, CDR1 is SEHNR and CDR2 is FQNEAQ (reference sequence). The CDR3 runs to 15 residues. The ends were cut back, 2 bases at V and 0 bases at J, with 7 bases in the middle. The CDR3 nucleotides are TGTGCCAGCAGCTTAAGGACATCAACTAATGAAAAACTGTTTTTT. This codes for CASSLRTSTNEKLFF.

In this sample, this clone turned up once. The chain employs TRBV7-9 and TRBJ2-2; no firm D call. V dropped 2 bases and J dropped 6 bases, with 4 bases sitting between them. CDR3 size: 12 residues. Germline CDR1 is SEHNR and CDR2 is FQNEAQ (reference sequence). The CDR3 nucleotides read TGTGCCAGCAGCTTACCGGCCGGGGAGCTGTTTTTT. Translated: CASSLPAGELFF.

The genes are TRBV30 and TRBJ2-7; 8 bases match TRBD2. From germline, CDR1 is GTSNPN and CDR2 SVGIG (reference sequence). Unmatched junction bases numbered 6, after V lost 3 bases and J lost 5 bases. The CDR3 spans 13 residues. CDR3 sequence (DNA): TGTGCCTGGAGAGGACTAGCTGGTAACGAGCAGTACTTC. It codes for CAWRGLAGNEQYF.

The chain employs TRBV15 and TRBJ2-7; 7 nucleotides agree with TRBD2. J was trimmed by 2 bases and V by 0 bases; bases with no gene match: 10. The germline gives CDR1 LNHNV, CDR2 YYDKDF (reference sequence). There are 17 residues in the CDR3. CDR3 sequence: CATSRDPAGAKPYEQYF. The CDR3 bases are TGTGCCACCAGCAGAGACCCTGCGGGAGCCAAACCCTACGAGCAGTACTTC.

This chain joins TRBV6-5 and TRBJ2-7, with D perhaps TRBD1 (6 bases). The germline V gene has CDR1 MNHEY and CDR2 SVGAGI. This CDR3 region has 14 residues. Deletions cut 4 bases from V and 12 bases from J, with 22 bases between. CDR3 amino acids: CASSFLGTSQGRYF. Here the CDR3 DNA reads TGTGCCAGCAGTTTCCTCGGGACATCGCAAGGTCGGTACTTC.

J is TRBJ1-2 and V is TRBV4-3; D uncertain. Germline V gene data show CDR1 as LGHNA and CDR2 as YSLEER. This CDR3 spans 16 amino acids. Trimming left V 0 bases short and J 0 bases short, with 11 bases between. DNA of the CDR3: TGCGCCAGCAGCCAAGACGGAGGTAGGGCTAACTATGGCTACACCTTC. Its translation: CASSQDGGRANYGYTF.

This clone occurred a few times. The gene calls are TRBV19 and TRBJ2-3; 9 nucleotides match TRBD2. The trim removed 5 bases at V and 3 bases at J, leaving 3 bases unmatched. The germline V gene encodes CDR1 LNHDA and CDR2 SQIVND (reference sequence). This CDR3 has 14 amino acids. CDR3 residues: CASSPTSGTDTQYF. CDR3 coding DNA: TGTGCCAGTAGTCCTACTAGCGGGACAGATACGCAGTATTTT.

V gene TRBV7-2 combines with J gene TRBJ2-7, with 8 bases aligning to TRBD2. This CDR3 contains 15 residues. Germline-derived CDR1 and CDR2 are SGHTA and FQGNSA. The V gene end was trimmed by 5 bases and the J gene end by 5 bases; junction bases not matched to a gene: 11. The CDR3 reads CASSHWSGRTHEQYF. The CDR3 DNA follows: TGTGCCAGCAGCCATTGGAGCGGGAGAACCCACGAGCAGTACTTC.

The rearrangement links TRBV2 to TRBJ2-3, with a tentative D call TRBD2 (6 bases). Looked up from germline, CDR1 is SNHLY and CDR2 is FYNNEI. The CDR3 is 15 amino acids. V was pared by 4 bases and J by 0 bases, with 11 bases between. The CDR3 DNA follows: TGTGCCAGCAGTGGGACTACCGCTAGCACAGATACGCAGTATTTT. Its protein product is CASSGTTASTDTQYF.

About this clone: One end of the junction fails to match germline, which may point to a read error. The chain couples TRBV7-7 to TRBJ2-5; 7 nucleotides agree with TRBD2. Germline CDR1 reads SSHAT; CDR2 reads FNYEAQ (reference sequence). The CDR3 has 14 amino acids. The CDR3: CASSSGRNQETQYF. CDR3 nucleotide sequence: TGTGCTAGCAGCTCCGGGAGGAATCAAGAGACCCAGTACTTC.

The chain has TRBV6-1 and TRBJ2-7; 8 bases match TRBD1. After removal of 8 bases from V and 3 bases from J, the junction contained 6 bases not matched to a gene. The CDR3 spans 13 residues. Germline CDR1 reads MNHNS; CDR2 reads SASEGT. CDR3 region: CASAPGQVYEQYF. The CDR3 nucleotides are TGTGCCAGCGCTCCGGGACAGGTCTACGAGCAGTACTTC.

V is TRBV6-5 and J is TRBJ2-3; TRBD1 might be the D (5 bases). This CDR3 spans 15 amino acids. Per the germline V gene, CDR1 is MNHEY and CDR2 is SVGAGI. Trimming shortened V by 2 bases and J by 1 base, and 10 bases separated the two germline ends. CDR3: CASSYGAPRTDTQYF. DNA for the CDR3: TGTGCCAGCAGTTACGGGGCCCCCCGCACAGATACGCAGTATTTT.

This chain uses TRBV14 with TRBJ2-3; TRBD2 aligns across 10 bases. In germline, CDR1 is SGHDN, CDR2 FVKESK. This CDR3 has 15 residues. Trimming cost V 4 bases and J 4 bases; bases outside gene matches: 5. CDR3 nucleotide sequence: TGTGCCAGCAGCCTAGCGGGAGGCCCCGCAGATACGCAGTATTTT. This translates into CASSLAGGPADTQYF.

V gene TRBV28 combines with J gene TRBJ2-1; TRBD1 aligns across 8 bases. CDR1 MDHEN and CDR2 SYDVKM come from the germline V gene. The length of the CDR3 is 12 residues. J was trimmed by 15 bases and V by 5 bases; bases with no gene match: 9. CDR3: CASSPPTGGGFF. The CDR3 bases are TGTGCCAGCAGTCCACCCACAGGGGGTGGGTTCTTC.

The chain links TRBV7-8 to TRBJ2-5, with a possible D match to TRBD2 (6 bases). V lost 2 bases and J lost 5, with 12 bases in between. Per the germline V gene, CDR1 is SGHVS and CDR2 is FQNEAQ. This CDR3 spans 14 amino acids. The CDR3 region is CASSLSGDWETQYF. The CDR3 nucleotides are TGTGCCAGCAGCTTATCGGGGGACTGGGAGACCCAGTACTTC.

J is TRBJ1-5 and V is TRBV4-1, with D hard to call. Germline V lookup: CDR1 MGHRA, CDR2 YSYEKL. The CDR3 totals 14 residues. V was cut by 5 bases and J by 0 bases, with 8 bases left in between. The CDR3 here is CASSYKNSNQPQHF. CDR3 nucleotide sequence: TGCGCCAGCAGCTACAAGAATAGCAATCAGCCCCAGCATTTT.

The rearrangement uses TRBV27 and TRBJ1-5; TRBD1 matches at 11 bases. V was pared by 3 bases and J by 6 bases, with 1 base of the junction left unmatched. This CDR3 region has 14 residues. The V gene's germline CDR1 is MNHEY and CDR2 SMNVEV (reference sequence). In DNA, the CDR3 is TGTGCCAGCAGTTTCGGGACAGGGGGTCAGCCCCAGCATTTT. Its translation: CASSFGTGGQPQHF.

The V call is TRBV5-4, the J call TRBJ2-7; TRBD2 matches 11 bases. J was trimmed by 3 bases and V by 3 bases; bases with no gene match: 2. Germline V gene lookup returns CDR1 SGHNT and CDR2 YYREEE (reference sequence). CDR3 length: 14 amino acids. The CDR3 here is CASSSLAGDYEQYF. DNA of the CDR3: TGTGCCAGCAGCTCACTAGCGGGAGACTACGAGCAGTACTTC.